This paragraph covers one T cell receptor (beta chain) sequence. This sample was included in a study of blood T cell repertoires in COVID-19. Study-level background: T cells, B-cell-depleted T cells, or PBMCs provided the cDNA or gDNA that served as material.

V was clipped by 0 bases and J by 1 base; unmatched bases: 6. There are 16 residues in the CDR3. Looked up from germline, CDR1 is MDHEN and CDR2 is SYDVKM. Under the authors' procedure: How many nucleated cells were present was estimated from reference gene primer amplification. Produced via immunoSEQ multiplex PCR; TCRdb's table is partial and in-frame only. V, J and clone size derive from that table, while D and trimming were established from the DNA sequence. This table holds approximately 320,000 clones, over 85% found once. Allocation to cohorts depended on clinical history reported by the participants. Two consecutive negative NP/OP PCR tests, clearance, or resolved symptoms defined Cohort 3 recovery.

Sequences were obtained from PBMCs or T cells enriched from blood (not recorded which). This TCR was sampled from a man between 60 and 75 years old who had recovered from COVID-19. The chain is built from TRBV28 and TRBJ2-7, with 7 nucleotides matching TRBD2. CDR3 nucleotides: TGTGCCAGCAGTTTATGGGGGGGAGGGAGGTCCTACGAGCAGTACTTC. Translation: CASSLWGGGRSYEQYF.